Listed here are 13 T cell receptor beta chains from one sample, sequenced in a study of T cell responses to AZD1222 COVID-19 vaccine. Some clones are missing from TCRdb's copy, which holds only in-frame ones; the method was immunoSEQ multiplex PCR. The sample records tens of thousands of clones, roughly 90% being singletons. Material: peripheral blood, obtained on day 0 of AZD1222 vaccination. Receptors originate from an adult in good health.

This clone was counted once. The rearrangement links TRBV15 to TRBJ2-7, with D possibly being TRBD2 (5 bases). The V gene lost 5 bases and the J gene lost 6 bases, with 14 bases spanning the gap. The CDR3 sequence is 13 residues long. The germline CDR1 and CDR2 sequences are LNHNV and YYDKDF (reference sequence). The DNA for the CDR3 is TGTGCCACCAGCCCGGCGGGTTTGGGCGAGCAGTACTTC. It translates to CATSPAGLGEQYF. The full variable domain, with the rest looked up from reference TRBV15 and TRBJ2-7, is DAMVIQNPRYQVTQFGKPVTLSCSQTLNHNVMYWYQQKSSQAPKLLFHYYDKDFNNEADTPDNFQSRRPNTSFCFLDIRSPGLGDTAMYLCATSPAGLGEQYFGPGTRLTVT.

The chain carries TRBV2 and TRBJ1-4, with 8 bases identical to TRBD1. The junction had 16 bases not matched to a gene; V was cut back by 6 bases and J by 7 bases. Germline CDR1 is SNHLY and CDR2 is FYNNEI. This CDR3 contains 17 residues. CDR3 coding DNA: TGTGCCAGCAGCCACGGGTCCCGGGACAGGCGGAGTGAAAAACTGTTTTTT. Its protein is CASSHGSRDRRSEKLFF.

V usage is TRBV28 and J usage is TRBJ1-1; 11 bases are shared with TRBD1. The CDR3 consists of 15 residues. With V trimmed by 6 bases and J by 4 bases, 7 bases remained unmatched. The V gene's germline CDR1 is MDHEN and CDR2 SYDVKM. CDR3 sequence: CASSLTGTGGTEAFF. As DNA, the CDR3 is TGTGCCAGCAGCCTAACCGGGACAGGGGGCACTGAAGCTTTCTTT.

This chain connects TRBV7-9 to TRBJ1-4, with TRBD1 as a possible D gene (6 bases). Trimming pared 5 bases from V and 5 bases from J, leaving 9 bases between. CDR1 SEHNR and CDR2 FQNEAQ come from the germline V gene (reference sequence). This CDR3 spans 13 amino acids. This chain's CDR3 is CASSPGQNEKLFF. The CDR3 DNA sequence: TGTGCCAGCAGCCCCGGACAGAATGAAAAACTGTTTTTT.

The J gene is TRBJ1-1, the V gene TRBV21-1; the DNA was not used to check the table's D call, TRBD1. TRBV21-1 is given as a pseudogene. The CDR3 has 16 amino acids. The CDR3 protein is CASSKLVGGKDTEAFF. CDR3 DNA: TGTGCCAGCAGCAAATTGGTTGGGGGCAAGGACACTGAAGCTTTCTTT.

The chain couples TRBV13 to TRBJ2-7, with unresolved D. Trimming pared 2 bases from V and 2 bases from J, leaving 10 bases between. The germline V gene encodes CDR1 PRHDT and CDR2 FYEKMQ (reference sequence). The CDR3 extends over 14 amino acids. CDR3 DNA sequence: TGTGCCAGCAGCTTAAGTCACAGAGCCTACGAGCAGTACTTC. Protein: CASSLSHRAYEQYF.

The J gene is TRBJ1-2, the V gene TRBV19; 9 bases agree with TRBD1. CDR1 LNHDA and CDR2 SQIVND come from the germline V gene (reference sequence). This CDR3 is 15 amino acids long. Trimming cost V 2 bases and J 8 bases; bases outside gene matches: 9. DNA for the CDR3: TGTGCCAGTAGTATATATACGGGACAGGGAGTCGGCTACACCTTC. Amino acids: CASSIYTGQGVGYTF.

This clone showed up just once. The CDR3 DNA reads as TGTGCCAGCAGTGAAAGGAGGTCAGAACCCTATGGCTACACCTTC. This codes for CASSERRSEPYGYTF. The chain carries TRBV6-1 and TRBJ1-2; D gene unclear. This CDR3 comprises 15 residues. V gave up 2 bases and J gave up 4 bases, with 14 bases separating them. Germline CDR1 MNHNS, CDR2 SASEGT.

The chain recombines TRBV5-1 with TRBJ1-4, with TRBD1 matching over 8 bases. This CDR3 is built from 15 residues. The V and J ends lost 0 bases and 7 bases, in that order; junction bases with no gene match: 5. CDR1 is SGHRS, CDR2 YFSETQ, per germline. The CDR3 DNA sequence: TGCGCCAGCAGCTTGGGCCAGGGGGCTGGTGAAAAACTGTTTTTT. Residues: CASSLGQGAGEKLFF. Full variable domain (missing parts from reference TRBV5-1 and TRBJ1-4): KAGVTQTPRYLIKTRGQQVTLSCSPISGHRSVSWYQQTPGQGLQFLFEYFSETQRNKGNFPGRFSGRQFSNSRSEMNVSTLELGDSALYLCASSLGQGAGEKLFFGSGTQLSVL.

The chain is built from TRBV9 and TRBJ1-1; the D gene is possibly TRBD1 (5 bases). Trimming shortened V by 0 bases and J by 7 bases, and 13 bases separated the two germline ends. The CDR3 has 14 amino acids. Per the germline V gene, CDR1 is SGDLS and CDR2 is YYNGEE. Written as DNA, the CDR3 is TGTGCCAGCAGCGTAGGGGGCTTGGGAGGTGAAGCTTTCTTT. As protein: CASSVGGLGGEAFF.

The rearrangement links TRBV18 to TRBJ2-7, with D hard to call. CDR3 length equals 12 residues. V lost 3 bases, J lost 6 bases, and 9 bases lay in between. The germline V gene has CDR1 KGHSH and CDR2 LQKENI. The CDR3: CASSPRLSEQYF. CDR3 bases: TGTGCCAGCTCACCGAGGTTGAGCGAGCAGTACTTC.

CDR3 amino acids: CASSVTGLRHTDTQYF. The CDR3 region has the DNA TGTGCCAGCAGCGTGACAGGTTTAAGGCACACAGATACGCAGTATTTT. This chain connects TRBV9 to TRBJ2-3; D is possibly TRBD1 (6 bases). The CDR3 spans 16 residues. Germline CDR1 SGDLS, CDR2 YYNGEE. V lost 2 bases and J 2 bases, leaving 15 bases between the germline ends.

The J gene is TRBJ2-7, the V gene TRBV5-4; 14 bases agree with TRBD2. The CDR3 spans 17 residues. Losses at the gene ends were 2 bases for V and 3 bases for J; bases not matched to a gene: 7. The germline gives CDR1 SGHNT, CDR2 YYREEE (reference sequence). The CDR3 loop is CASSFRLAGGPLYEQYF. The CDR3, as DNA: TGTGCCAGCAGCTTCAGACTAGCGGGAGGGCCACTCTACGAGCAGTACTTC.